The next 32 T cell receptor beta chains were all read from a single sample in a study of OX40 agonist ivuxolimab in advanced cancers. TCRdb's copy holds only in-frame clones and misses some; the assay was immunoSEQ multiplex PCR. The data contain about 89,000 clones, roughly 91% of them singletons. The source material was CD4+ or CD8+ T cells sorted from blood, sampled in a trial of the OX40 agonist ivuxolimab. The receptors were gathered from an adult with an advanced solid tumor such as melanoma, head and neck, liver or kidney cancer.

The chain joins TRBV29-1 to TRBJ1-4, with no clear D. The CDR3 is 12 residues long. V was trimmed by 7 bases and J by 3 bases, leaving 9 bases between them. Germline values: CDR1 SQVTM, CDR2 ANQGSEA. The CDR3 DNA reads TGCAGCGCCCGGAGGCCTAATGAAAAACTGTTTTTT. This codes for CSARRPNEKLFF.

The chain employs TRBV5-1 and TRBJ2-1; TRBD2 matches at 7 bases. Germline-derived CDR1 and CDR2 are SGHRS and YFSETQ. The CDR3 contains 16 residues. V trimming: 4 bases; J trimming: 4 bases; junction bases outside the gene matches: 11. This CDR3 is CASSIPSGTIYNEQFF. DNA for the CDR3: TGCGCCAGCAGCATTCCTAGCGGAACTATATACAATGAGCAGTTCTTC.

The chain is built from TRBV4-1 and TRBJ1-3; 7 positions match TRBD1. Germline values: CDR1 MGHRA, CDR2 YSYEKL. The CDR3 length is 17 residues. Losses at the gene ends were 4 bases for V and 1 base for J; bases not matched to a gene: 10. CDR3 coding DNA: TGCGCCAGCAGCCCATTGGGGACAGAAAAGTCTGGAAACACCATATATTTT. It codes for CASSPLGTEKSGNTIYF.

This clone appeared a single time. The chain joins TRBV27 to TRBJ1-1; no definite D call. This CDR3 has 11 amino acids. In germline, CDR1 is MNHEY, CDR2 SMNVEV (reference sequence). V lost 8 bases and J lost 0, with 4 bases in between. The CDR3 here is CASFLNTEAFF. CDR3 in DNA: TGTGCCAGCTTTTTGAACACTGAAGCTTTCTTT.

The chain uses TRBV6-5 and TRBJ2-7; TRBD2 matches 10 bases. The length of the CDR3 is 15 residues. CDR1 is MNHEY, CDR2 SVGAGI, per germline. J gave up 2 bases and V 5 bases, and 6 bases lay outside the gene matches. The CDR3, as DNA: TGTGCCAGCAGTAGTAGCGGGGGGCAGACCTACGAGCAGTACTTC. Translated: CASSSSGGQTYEQYF.

The CDR3 DNA reads TGTGCCAGCAGCACTTCTAGCACAGATACGCAGTATTTT. This encodes CASSTSSTDTQYF. V is TRBV5-6 and J is TRBJ2-3; D gene ambiguous. The CDR3 length is 13 residues. V dropped 4 bases and J dropped 0 bases, with 6 bases sitting between them. Germline assignment: CDR1 SGHDT and CDR2 YYEEEE.

V gene TRBV6-5 combines with J gene TRBJ1-6; TRBD1 matches at 7 bases. J gave up 9 bases and V 5 bases, and 10 bases lay outside the gene matches. Germline loops: CDR1 MNHEY, CDR2 SVGAGI. This CDR3 region has 15 residues. CDR3 amino acids: CASSPGQVPASPLHF. CDR3 coding DNA: TGTGCCAGCAGTCCCGGACAGGTTCCGGCTTCACCCCTCCACTTT.

The CDR3 DNA follows: TGTGCCAGCACCACCGGGGGACTAGGGGCCGGGGAGCTGTTTTTT. Protein product: CASTTGGLGAGELFF. This chain connects TRBV28 to TRBJ2-2, with 8 bases fitting TRBD2. The V gene end was trimmed by 7 bases and the J gene end by 6 bases; junction bases not matched to a gene: 10. From germline, CDR1 is MDHEN and CDR2 SYDVKM. This CDR3 has 15 residues.

V and J are TRBV5-1 and TRBJ2-1; weak D call: TRBD1 (5 bases). The CDR3 sequence is 13 residues long. The germline CDR1 and CDR2 sequences are SGHRS and YFSETQ. V lost 6 bases and J 1 base, leaving 8 bases between the germline ends. This chain's CDR3 is CASTRDSYNEQFF. The CDR3 DNA reads TGCGCCAGCACCAGGGATTCCTACAATGAGCAGTTCTTC.

The chain carries TRBV10-3 and TRBJ2-7, with D perhaps TRBD1 or TRBD2 (5 bases each). Germline V gives CDR1 ENHRY, CDR2 SYGVKD. The V gene lost 4 bases and the J gene lost 6 bases, with 13 bases spanning the gap. This CDR3 comprises 13 residues. This CDR3 reads CAISVLVGGEQYF. As DNA, the CDR3 is TGTGCCATCAGTGTTTTGGTTGGGGGCGAGCAGTACTTC.

V and J are TRBV4-1 and TRBJ2-7; 7 bases agree with TRBD2. This CDR3 has 15 residues. Germline CDR1 and CDR2: MGHRA and YSYEKL. V lost 3 bases, J lost 0 bases, and 5 bases stayed unmatched. The CDR3 sequence: CASSQILAPSYEQYF. The CDR3, as DNA: TGCGCCAGCAGCCAGATACTAGCGCCCTCCTACGAGCAGTACTTC.

V gene TRBV27 combines with J gene TRBJ1-5; D is possibly TRBD1 (5 bases). From germline, CDR1 is MNHEY and CDR2 SMNVEV (reference sequence). Trimming stripped 10 bases from V and 7 bases from J, with 17 bases between. CDR3 length: 13 amino acids. CDR3 residues: CATPQGGGQPQHF. CDR3 in DNA: TGTGCCACCCCTCAGGGCGGCGGACAGCCCCAGCATTTT.

The chain couples TRBV30 to TRBJ2-1; the match to TRBD2 covers 7 bases. From germline, CDR1 is GTSNPN and CDR2 SVGIG (reference sequence). V was clipped by 0 bases and J by 3 bases; unmatched bases: 8. CDR3 length: 16 residues. CDR3 nucleotide sequence: TGTGCCTGGAGTGTATGGGGGGAGGGCCGCTACAATGAGCAGTTCTTC. The encoded protein is CAWSVWGEGRYNEQFF.

This rearrangement joins TRBV11-1 to TRBJ2-7, with D maybe TRBD1 (6 bases). The V end was cut by 5 bases, the J end by 0 bases, with 14 bases between. Germline CDR1 SGHAT, CDR2 FQDESV (reference sequence). The CDR3 consists of 15 residues. This CDR3 is CASSTEEDSSYEQYF. Written as DNA, the CDR3 is TGTGCCAGCAGCACGGAAGAGGACAGCTCCTACGAGCAGTACTTC.

The rearrangement joins TRBV28 to TRBJ1-2; the match to TRBD1 covers 9 bases. CDR1 and CDR2 (germline): MDHEN, SYDVKM. J lost 8 bases, V lost 5 bases, and 12 bases had no gene match. This CDR3 spans 15 amino acids. The CDR3 here is CASSPGDRGIGGYTF. The CDR3, as DNA: TGTGCCAGCAGTCCAGGTGACAGGGGGATCGGGGGCTACACCTTC.

This clone has only a few counts. J is TRBJ1-5 and V is TRBV19, with TRBD1 as a possible D gene (6 bases). V was pared by 5 bases and J by 6 bases, with 11 bases between. CDR3 length: 13 amino acids. Per germline, CDR1 LNHDA and CDR2 SQIVND (reference sequence). The CDR3 sequence is CASSQGMGQPQHF. CDR3 DNA sequence: TGTGCCAGTAGTCAGGGGATGGGTCAGCCCCAGCATTTT. Combining the CDR3 with reference TRBV19 and TRBJ1-5 gives the whole variable domain DGGITQSPKYLFRKEGQNVTLSCEQNLNHDAMYWYRQDPGQGLRLIYYSQIVNDFQKGDIAEGYSVSREKKESFPLTVTSAQKNPTAFYLCASSQGMGQPQHFGDGTRLSIL.

The chain recombines TRBV18 with TRBJ1-4, with no clear D. The germline gives CDR1 KGHSH, CDR2 LQKENI. Trimming left V 5 bases short and J 7 bases short, with 11 bases between. This CDR3 has 13 residues. Here the CDR3 DNA reads TGTGCCAGCTCATTAGGAATAGGTGAAAAACTGTTTTTT. It yields the protein CASSLGIGEKLFF.

V usage is TRBV27 and J usage is TRBJ2-5; TRBD1 might be the D (5 bases). Trimming removed 3 bases at V and 2 bases at J, with 7 bases between. The CDR3 covers 13 residues. Per germline, CDR1 MNHEY and CDR2 SMNVEV (reference sequence). The DNA of the CDR3 is TGTGCCAGCAGTTTGAAGGGGCAAGAGACCCAGTACTTC. It yields the protein CASSLKGQETQYF.

This CDR3 is CASSRVAIEAFF. The DNA for the CDR3 is TGTGCCAGCAGCCGGGTAGCGATTGAAGCTTTCTTT. The genes are TRBV7-2 and TRBJ1-1; no clear D gene. The CDR3 totals 12 residues. V was trimmed by 5 bases and J by 7 bases, leaving 11 bases between them. Germline V CDR1 and CDR2: SGHTA, FQGNSA.

V gene TRBV27 combines with J gene TRBJ1-2; TRBD1 is a possible D gene (6 bases). Germline assignment: CDR1 MNHEY and CDR2 SMNVEV (reference sequence). V shed 5 bases and J shed 0 bases, with 16 bases lying between them. The CDR3 is 16 amino acids. For the CDR3, the DNA is TGTGCCAGCAGTCCCTCGAACGGACAGACTAACTATGGCTACACCTTC. It translates to CASSPSNGQTNYGYTF.

The CDR3 loop is CASSLTGMDGYTF. CDR3 in DNA: TGTGCCAGCAGCTTGACAGGGATGGATGGCTACACCTTC. V usage is TRBV11-2 and J usage is TRBJ1-2; 7 bases align to TRBD1. The CDR3 covers 13 residues. The germline gives CDR1 SGHAT, CDR2 FQNNGV. The V and J ends lost 3 bases and 6 bases, in that order; junction bases with no gene match: 4.

The chain employs TRBV6-4 and TRBJ1-5, with 7 bases aligning to TRBD1. Trimming took 0 bases from V and 7 from J; bases not matched to a gene: 9. The CDR3 totals 16 residues. Germline CDR1 reads MRHNA; CDR2 reads SNTAGT. This chain's CDR3 is CASSDSEGALPQPQHF. The DNA for the CDR3 is TGTGCCAGCAGTGACTCTGAGGGGGCGCTTCCCCAGCCCCAGCATTTT.

The CDR3 region is CASSQVALSTDTQYF. The CDR3 DNA follows: TGCGCCAGCAGCCAAGTAGCACTCAGCACAGATACGCAGTATTTT. The V and J genes are TRBV4-1 and TRBJ2-3; D is ambiguous. Germline CDR1 is MGHRA and CDR2 is YSYEKL. The CDR3 has 15 amino acids. The germline V and J ends were trimmed by 1 base and 0 bases, with 8 bases remaining between them.

This clone was counted once. A read error may account for a junction end that differs from germline. Within the sample, other DNA sequences also encode this same CDR3. The rearrangement links TRBV6-6 to TRBJ1-5, with D maybe TRBD1 (5 bases). The CDR3 has 13 amino acids. Per germline, CDR1 MNHNY and CDR2 SVGAGI (reference sequence). Written as DNA, the CDR3 is TGTGCCAGCAGCGGGGCTAGCAATCAGCCTCAGCATTTT. Protein product: CASSGASNQPQHF.

V and J are TRBV6-6 and TRBJ2-3; 10 nucleotides line up with TRBD2. V shed 5 bases and J 3 bases; nucleotides not matched to a gene: 8. The CDR3 covers 16 residues. In germline, CDR1 is MNHNY, CDR2 SVGAGI (reference sequence). The CDR3 is CASSPDLAGATDTQYF. In DNA, the CDR3 is TGTGCCAGCAGTCCGGATCTAGCGGGGGCGACAGATACGCAGTATTTT.

Only one count was recorded for this clone. V gene TRBV5-1 combines with J gene TRBJ2-2; 10 nucleotides align to TRBD2. Germline assignment: CDR1 SGHRS and CDR2 YFSETQ. The ends lost 4 bases at V and 1 base at J; junction bases unmatched: 7. This CDR3 spans 17 amino acids. The chain's CDR3 is CASSPQLAGLNTGELFF. CDR3 in DNA: TGCGCCAGCAGCCCGCAACTAGCGGGGCTGAACACCGGGGAGCTGTTTTTT.

J is TRBJ2-7 and V is TRBV7-9; D possibly corresponds to TRBD2 (7 bases). This CDR3 contains 14 residues. V dropped 0 bases and J dropped 2 bases, with 8 bases sitting between them. From germline, CDR1 is SEHNR and CDR2 FQNEAQ (reference sequence). The CDR3 bases are TGTGCCAGCAGCTTAGCGGGGGGGCCCTACGAGCAGTACTTC. This gives the protein CASSLAGGPYEQYF.

The sample holds one count of this clone. This chain links TRBV19 with TRBJ2-6, with a tentative D call TRBD1 (6 bases). Per germline, CDR1 LNHDA and CDR2 SQIVND (reference sequence). Trimming removed 4 bases from V and 1 base from J, with 11 bases in between. The CDR3 loop spans 16 amino acids. The CDR3 coding sequence is TGTGCCAGTAGTACCCCGGACAGATCTGGGGCCAACGTCCTGACTTTC. Protein: CASSTPDRSGANVLTF.

V gene TRBV11-2 combines with J gene TRBJ1-2; D is unclear. The CDR3 covers 13 residues. V lost 4 bases to trimming and J lost 6 bases, with 12 bases between them. Germline assignment: CDR1 SGHAT and CDR2 FQNNGV. CDR3 bases: TGTGCCAGCAGCTCCAGGTTCTCTAATGGCTACACCTTC. Translated, it gives CASSSRFSNGYTF.

This chain links TRBV5-1 with TRBJ2-3; 9 positions match TRBD2. Trimming cost V 2 bases and J 3 bases; bases outside gene matches: 7. The CDR3 is 16 amino acids. Germline CDR1 SGHRS, CDR2 YFSETQ. The CDR3 DNA sequence: TGCGCCAGCAGCTTTTCCCCTAGCGGGAATACAGATACGCAGTATTTT. This encodes CASSFSPSGNTDTQYF.

This chain connects TRBV19 to TRBJ2-3, with TRBD1 identical over 8 bases. CDR1 and CDR2 from the germline V gene are LNHDA and SQIVND (reference sequence). This CDR3 is 14 amino acids long. Here the CDR3 reads CASSSQGASDTQYF. The DNA of the CDR3 is TGTGCGAGTTCGAGTCAGGGGGCGTCGGATACGCAGTATTTT.

J is TRBJ1-3 and V is TRBV9, with 7 positions matching TRBD1. Trimming removed 0 bases from V and 2 bases from J; junction bases left unmatched: 11. The CDR3 length is 18 residues. The germline V gene has CDR1 SGDLS and CDR2 YYNGEE. This chain's CDR3 is CASSVAWGRGQTGNTIYF. The CDR3 DNA sequence: TGTGCCAGCAGCGTAGCGTGGGGGAGGGGGCAGACTGGAAACACCATATATTTT.